Presented here are 32 T cell receptor beta chains from one specimen sequenced in a study of cytomegalovirus exposure and HLA in healthy donors. The table came from immunoSEQ multiplex PCR; TCRdb's copy has only in-frame clones and leaves some out. Of 150,000 to 200,000 clones listed, around four fifths are singletons. Sample: PBMCs. Receptor source: a man younger than 45 in good health and CMV-seropositive.

This clone was counted once. The V call is TRBV12-5, the J call TRBJ1-5; D ambiguous. Trimming pared 1 base from V and 0 bases from J, leaving 10 bases between. The germline gives CDR1 LGHNT, CDR2 FRNRAP. CDR3 length: 16 residues. The CDR3 reads CASGLGNSASNQPQHF. The CDR3 bases are TGTGCTAGTGGTTTGGGGAACAGTGCTAGCAATCAGCCCCAGCATTTT.

The V and J genes are TRBV4-3 and TRBJ2-7; D is perhaps TRBD2 (6 bases). Trimming pared 1 base from V and 2 bases from J, leaving 12 bases between. The CDR3 consists of 15 residues. Germline assignment: CDR1 LGHNA and CDR2 YSLEER. The CDR3 DNA reads TGCGCCAGCAGCCAAGTTCGGGGGATCGCCTACGAGCAGTACTTC. It yields the protein CASSQVRGIAYEQYF.

This chain joins TRBV30 and TRBJ1-6; tentative D call: TRBD1 (6 bases). This CDR3 is 13 amino acids long. V was cut by 5 bases and J by 10 bases, with 15 bases left in between. CDR1 GTSNPN and CDR2 SVGIG come from the germline V gene (reference sequence). This chain's CDR3 is CAWAIQGLSPLHF. The CDR3 nucleotides are TGTGCCTGGGCGATTCAGGGGTTGTCACCCCTCCACTTT. The full variable domain, rest sourced from reference TRBV30 and TRBJ1-6, is SQTIHQWPATLVQPVGSPLSLECTVEGTSNPNLYWYRQAAGRGLQLLFYSVGIGQISSEVPQNLSASRPQDRQFILSSKKLLLSDSGFYLCAWAIQGLSPLHFGNGTRLTVT.

The rearrangement joins TRBV4-3 to TRBJ2-4; TRBD2 is a possible D gene (5 bases). The CDR3 runs 13 residues. Per germline, CDR1 LGHNA and CDR2 YSLEER. V lost 2 bases, J lost 6 bases, and 8 bases lay in between. The CDR3 nucleotides are TGCGCCAGCAGCCAACTAGAGGGAAACATTCAGTACTTC. It encodes CASSQLEGNIQYF.

The CDR3 DNA reads TGCGCCAGCAGCCTGACCGGGGGTAGGGACACCGGGGAGCTGTTTTTT. It encodes CASSLTGGRDTGELFF. This chain connects TRBV4-1 to TRBJ2-2; D perhaps matches TRBD2 (6 bases). This CDR3 is 16 amino acids long. Trimming took off 4 bases at V and 3 bases at J, with 15 bases between the two ends. Germline V gives CDR1 MGHRA, CDR2 YSYEKL.

This chain links TRBV19 with TRBJ1-5, with D unclear. Per the germline V gene, CDR1 is LNHDA and CDR2 is SQIVND (reference sequence). CDR3 size: 15 residues. V lost 1 base and J lost 0, with 7 bases in between. CDR3 DNA: TGTGCCAGTAGTATAGGAAGGAGTAGCAATCAGCCCCAGCATTTT. It encodes CASSIGRSSNQPQHF.

V usage is TRBV5-1 and J usage is TRBJ2-1; 8 nucleotides match TRBD2. V dropped 0 bases and J dropped 5; count of bases not matched to a gene: 7. The CDR3 extends over 16 amino acids. The germline V gene has CDR1 SGHRS and CDR2 YFSETQ. CDR3 amino acids: CASSLGDGRGNNEQFF. For the CDR3, the DNA is TGCGCCAGCAGCTTGGGAGACGGGAGGGGGAACAATGAGCAGTTCTTC.

V usage is TRBV7-2 and J usage is TRBJ1-4; D ambiguous. CDR1 is SGHTA, CDR2 FQGNSA, per germline. The length of the CDR3 is 13 residues. V gave up 5 bases and J gave up 10 bases, with 14 bases separating them. CDR3 nucleotide sequence: TGTGCCAGCAGCGAGATGAGTCCGGGAAAACTGTTTTTT. It codes for CASSEMSPGKLFF.

This clone has a handful of counts. The chain links TRBV2 to TRBJ1-6; TRBD1 might be the D (6 bases). With 6 bases removed from V and 13 bases from J, the gap between germline ends came to 16 bases. Looked up from germline, CDR1 is SNHLY and CDR2 is FYNNEI. CDR3 length: 13 residues. CDR3 DNA: TGTGCCAGCAGGCAGGACAGTCTTGGGCCCCTCCACTTT. Protein: CASRQDSLGPLHF.

This clone was seen once. Other DNA sequences in this sample translate to the same CDR3. The rearrangement links TRBV18 to TRBJ1-6; 8 nucleotides align to TRBD1. Germline V lookup: CDR1 KGHSH, CDR2 LQKENI. Trimming at V came to 2 bases and at J to 6 bases, leaving 6 bases not matched to a gene. The CDR3 runs to 16 residues. The CDR3 bases are TGTGCCAGCTCACCAAGTTTGGGGACAGGTAATTCACCCCTCCACTTT. Its protein product is CASSPSLGTGNSPLHF.

The V gene is TRBV29-1, the J gene TRBJ2-5; TRBD1 agrees at 9 bases. Germline V gives CDR1 SQVTM, CDR2 ANQGSEA. This CDR3 contains 13 residues. The trim removed 8 bases at V and 2 bases at J, leaving 6 bases unmatched. The DNA of the CDR3 is TGCAGCTACGGGACAGGGTTGCAAGAGACCCAGTACTTC. Amino acid sequence: CSYGTGLQETQYF. Variable domain in full (rest from reference TRBV29-1 and TRBJ2-5): SAVISQKPSRDICQRGTSLTIQCQVDSQVTMMFWYRQQPGQSLTLIATANQGSEATYESGFVIDKFPISRPNLTFSTLTVSNMSPEDSSIYLCSYGTGLQETQYFGPGTRLLVL.

This clone was recorded only once. The chain has TRBV7-2 and TRBJ2-7; D is undetermined. The CDR3 covers 14 residues. Trimming stripped 2 bases from V and 2 bases from J, with 10 bases between. CDR1 is SGHTA, CDR2 FQGNSA, per germline. The CDR3: CASSLRNNPYEQYF. CDR3 in DNA: TGTGCCAGCAGCTTACGAAACAATCCCTACGAGCAGTACTTC.

V usage is TRBV15 and J usage is TRBJ1-3, with a tentative D call TRBD1 (6 bases). CDR1 is LNHNV, CDR2 YYDKDF, per germline (reference sequence). This CDR3 spans 14 amino acids. Trimming shortened V by 7 bases and J by 2 bases, and 12 bases separated the two germline ends. This CDR3 reads CATISRDTGNTIYF. The CDR3 DNA follows: TGTGCCACCATCTCCAGGGACACTGGAAACACCATATATTTT. Based on the CDR3 plus reference TRBV15 and TRBJ1-3, the full variable domain is DAMVIQNPRYQVTQFGKPVTLSCSQTLNHNVMYWYQQKSSQAPKLLFHYYDKDFNNEADTPDNFQSRRPNTSFCFLDIRSPGLGDTAMYLCATISRDTGNTIYFGEGSWLTVV.

The chain combines TRBV5-1 with TRBJ1-2; TRBD1 matches at 11 bases. This CDR3 region has 18 residues. V lost 1 base and J lost 2; bases outside the gene matches: 10. Germline V gene sequence: CDR1 SGHRS, CDR2 YFSETQ. The CDR3 DNA is TGCGCCAGCAGCTTGTCCGCCTCCGGGACAGGGGGAAACTATGGCTACACCTTC. It is translated as CASSLSASGTGGNYGYTF. Variable domain in full (rest from reference TRBV5-1 and TRBJ1-2): KAGVTQTPRYLIKTRGQQVTLSCSPISGHRSVSWYQQTPGQGLQFLFEYFSETQRNKGNFPGRFSGRQFSNSRSEMNVSTLELGDSALYLCASSLSASGTGGNYGYTFGSGTRLTVV.

The V call is TRBV4-3, the J call TRBJ1-2; TRBD1 aligns across 9 bases. Germline CDR1 and CDR2: LGHNA and YSLEER. The V segment lost 0 bases and the J segment 7 bases; nucleotides outside the gene matches: 9. The CDR3 has 16 amino acids. The CDR3 region is CASSQDLGTGRGGYTF. CDR3 DNA: TGCGCCAGCAGCCAAGATCTCGGGACAGGGAGGGGTGGCTACACCTTC.

This chain links TRBV5-4 with TRBJ1-6; tentatively, D is TRBD1 (6 bases). Trimming cost V 4 bases and J 10 bases, with 18 bases left between them. The CDR3 is 15 residues long. Per the germline V gene, CDR1 is SGHNT and CDR2 is YYREEE (reference sequence). This CDR3 reads CASSPTRDISSPLHF. CDR3 coding DNA: TGTGCCAGCAGCCCAACAAGGGACATTAGCTCACCCCTCCACTTT. Full variable domain (outside the CDR3, taken from reference TRBV5-4 and TRBJ1-6): ETGVTQSPTHLIKTRGQQVTLRCSSQSGHNTVSWYQQALGQGPQFIFQYYREEENGRGNFPPRFSGLQFPNYSSELNVNALELDDSALYLCASSPTRDISSPLHFGNGTRLTVT.

This clone has just a few counts. This rearrangement joins TRBV2 to TRBJ2-7; a possible D gene is TRBD2 (6 bases). V was shortened by 8 bases and J by 4 bases, with 15 bases between the two germline ends. Germline V CDR1 and CDR2: SNHLY, FYNNEI. CDR3 length: 13 residues. CDR3 in amino acids: CASAWGGGYEQYF. The CDR3, as DNA: TGTGCCAGCGCCTGGGGAGGCGGATACGAGCAGTACTTC.

The rearrangement links TRBV14 to TRBJ1-1; 9 bases line up with TRBD1. After removal of 1 base from V and 4 bases from J, the junction contained 10 bases not matched to a gene. The CDR3 spans 17 residues. The germline gives CDR1 SGHDN, CDR2 FVKESK. This CDR3 reads CASSQVQGQGMSTEAFF. CDR3 DNA sequence: TGTGCCAGCAGCCAAGTTCAAGGACAGGGGATGAGCACTGAAGCTTTCTTT.

This chain joins TRBV7-2 and TRBJ2-6; TRBD2 might be the D (5 bases). With 1 base removed from V and 2 bases from J, the gap between germline ends came to 9 bases. Germline loops: CDR1 SGHTA, CDR2 FQGNSA. The CDR3 spans 16 residues. The CDR3 here is CASSLVYGAGANVLTF. CDR3 DNA: TGTGCCAGCAGCTTAGTATACGGGGCTGGGGCCAACGTCCTGACTTTC.

This chain joins TRBV29-1 and TRBJ1-2; tentatively, D is TRBD1 (6 bases). Germline loops: CDR1 SQVTM, CDR2 ANQGSEA. V lost 3 bases and J lost 4, with 15 bases in between. The CDR3 loop spans 14 amino acids. As DNA, the CDR3 is TGCAGCGTTGAGAGGGACACTACAGTCTATGGCTACACCTTC. It is translated as CSVERDTTVYGYTF.

For this clone: In the same sample, other DNA sequences code for this CDR3. The rearrangement uses TRBV6-5 and TRBJ1-5; 7 bases align to TRBD1. Trimming removed 3 bases from V and 2 bases from J; junction bases left unmatched: 1. The germline V gene encodes CDR1 MNHEY and CDR2 SVGAGI. This CDR3 has 14 residues. The CDR3 sequence: CASSYGQGNQPQHF. In DNA form, the CDR3 reads TGTGCCAGCAGTTATGGACAGGGCAATCAGCCCCAGCATTTT.

The chain couples TRBV27 to TRBJ2-5, with 9 nucleotides matching TRBD2. Germline CDR1 and CDR2: MNHEY and SMNVEV (reference sequence). Trimming cost V 2 bases and J 3 bases; bases outside gene matches: 4. This CDR3 is built from 15 residues. In DNA form, the CDR3 reads TGTGCCAGCAGTTTAACGCGGGGGGGCGAAGAGACCCAGTACTTC. Protein product: CASSLTRGGEETQYF.

The chain carries TRBV2 and TRBJ2-5, with 8 bases identical to TRBD2. The length of the CDR3 is 14 residues. The V segment lost 3 bases and the J segment 4 bases; nucleotides outside the gene matches: 4. Looked up from germline, CDR1 is SNHLY and CDR2 is FYNNEI. The CDR3 region is CASSDPGGGETQYF. The CDR3 bases are TGTGCCAGCAGTGACCCGGGGGGGGGAGAGACCCAGTACTTC.

Written as DNA, the CDR3 is TGTGCCAGTAGTAGACAGGGGTCTAACCAGCCCCAGCATTTT. As protein: CASSRQGSNQPQHF. The chain employs TRBV19 and TRBJ1-5; 8 bases line up with TRBD1. The CDR3 is 14 residues long. The junction had 6 bases not matched to a gene; V was cut back by 4 bases and J by 7 bases. CDR1 and CDR2 from the germline V gene are LNHDA and SQIVND (reference sequence). Full variable domain (outside the CDR3, taken from reference TRBV19 and TRBJ1-5): DGGITQSPKYLFRKEGQNVTLSCEQNLNHDAMYWYRQDPGQGLRLIYYSQIVNDFQKGDIAEGYSVSREKKESFPLTVTSAQKNPTAFYLCASSRQGSNQPQHFGDGTRLSIL.

Remarks on this clone: One end of the junction does not line up with germline, which may come from a read error. The chain links TRBV27 to TRBJ2-7, with D maybe TRBD2 (6 bases). This CDR3 has 16 residues. Per the germline V gene, CDR1 is MNHEY and CDR2 is SMNVEV (reference sequence). DNA for the CDR3: TGTGCCAGCGGTTTCGTGGGTGGAGGGGCGGACTACGAGCAGTACTTC. Amino acid sequence: CASGFVGGGADYEQYF.

The rearrangement uses TRBV7-6 and TRBJ1-6; D is unclear. The CDR3 runs 15 residues. The V end lost 1 base, the J end lost 5 bases, and 9 bases lay between the germline ends. Germline V gives CDR1 SGHVS, CDR2 FNYEAQ. The CDR3 sequence is CASSLVQFNNSPLHF. CDR3 coding DNA: TGTGCCAGCAGCTTAGTACAGTTTAATAATTCACCCCTCCACTTT.

The genes are TRBV5-1 and TRBJ2-7, with a tentative D call TRBD1 (6 bases). Germline-derived CDR1 and CDR2 are SGHRS and YFSETQ. This CDR3 spans 14 amino acids. V was trimmed by 4 bases and J by 2 bases, leaving 13 bases between them. This chain's CDR3 is CASSLGTPTYEQYF. CDR3 DNA sequence: TGCGCCAGCAGCCTCGGGACACCAACCTACGAGCAGTACTTC.

The genes are TRBV5-4 and TRBJ2-5; tentative D call: TRBD1 (6 bases). The CDR3 length is 14 residues. Germline V lookup: CDR1 SGHNT, CDR2 YYREEE (reference sequence). This CDR3 reads CAEKERTAGETQYF. CDR3 DNA: TGTGCAGAGAAAGAAAGGACAGCAGGAGAGACCCAGTACTTC.

The CDR3 DNA sequence: TGTGCCAGCAGCCCCGCGGGACTAGCGGGGGGGCCGTCGGCCGGGGAGCTGTTTTTT. This sequence encodes CASSPAGLAGGPSAGELFF. The chain couples TRBV5-4 to TRBJ2-2; 16 bases are a match to TRBD2. V trimming: 4 bases; J trimming: 6 bases; junction bases outside the gene matches: 12. From germline, CDR1 is SGHNT and CDR2 YYREEE (reference sequence). This CDR3 contains 19 residues.

The CDR3 sequence is CASSRTGNEKLFF. The CDR3, as DNA: TGTGCCAGCAGTCGGACAGGGAATGAAAAACTGTTTTTT. This chain uses TRBV6-5 with TRBJ1-4; the match to TRBD1 covers 8 bases. Germline V gene data show CDR1 as MNHEY and CDR2 as SVGAGI. The CDR3 has 13 amino acids. V gave up 5 bases and J gave up 5 bases; unmatched junction bases: 1.

This clone was observed a few times. The gene calls are TRBV18 and TRBJ2-7, with TRBD1 as a possible D gene (5 bases). CDR1 is KGHSH, CDR2 LQKENI, per germline. The length of the CDR3 is 14 residues. The germline V and J ends were trimmed by 1 base and 7 bases, with 14 bases remaining between them. CDR3 coding DNA: TGTGCCAGCTCACCACTGGAGACAGTCCAGGAGCAGTACTTC. It encodes CASSPLETVQEQYF.

The J gene is TRBJ2-3, the V gene TRBV7-9, with 7 positions matching TRBD1. V lost 1 base, J lost 9 bases, and 13 bases stayed unmatched. Per the germline V gene, CDR1 is SEHNR and CDR2 is FQNEAQ (reference sequence). This CDR3 is built from 16 residues. The CDR3 is CASSLVPDRDQGTQYF. Written as DNA, the CDR3 is TGTGCCAGCAGCTTAGTTCCCGACAGGGACCAGGGCACGCAGTATTTT.